The 32 T cell receptor beta chains in this list originate from one sample, sequenced in a study of blood T cell repertoires in COVID-19. Sequencing used immunoSEQ multiplex PCR; TCRdb keeps in-frame clones, though not all of them. The profile shows roughly 230,000 clones, around 82% of them singletons. The sequenced sample was peripheral blood. The receptors were gathered from a man between 35 and 55 years old with active or convalescent COVID-19.

The chain carries TRBV7-9 and TRBJ2-3; 9 bases agree with TRBD2. J was trimmed by 3 bases and V by 4 bases; bases with no gene match: 8. The V gene's germline CDR1 is SEHNR and CDR2 FQNEAQ (reference sequence). The CDR3 length is 16 residues. CDR3 region: CASSSLAGEGTDTQYF. DNA for the CDR3: TGTGCCAGCAGCTCATTAGCGGGAGAAGGGACAGATACGCAGTATTTT. Complete variable domain (other parts from reference TRBV7-9 and TRBJ2-3): DTGVSQNPRHKITKRGQNVTFRCDPISEHNRLYWYRQTLGQGPEFLTYFQNEAQLEKSRLLSDRFSAERPKGSFSTLEIQRTEQGDSAMYLCASSSLAGEGTDTQYFGPGTRLTVL.

The rearrangement links TRBV7-9 to TRBJ1-2; 9 bases match TRBD1. The CDR3 spans 18 residues. V lost 5 bases to trimming and J lost 3 bases; unmatched junction nucleotides: 16. Per the germline V gene, CDR1 is SEHNR and CDR2 is FQNEAQ (reference sequence). The CDR3 loop is CASSGPAGTGTPYYGYTF. The CDR3 DNA is TGTGCCAGCAGCGGCCCTGCCGGGACAGGGACCCCGTACTATGGCTACACCTTC.

This clone was picked up one time. The rearrangement joins TRBV7-9 to TRBJ2-7; 12 positions agree with TRBD1. Per the germline V gene, CDR1 is SEHNR and CDR2 is FQNEAQ (reference sequence). The V segment lost 5 bases and the J segment 5 bases; nucleotides outside the gene matches: 7. The CDR3 is 15 residues long. The CDR3 spells CASSPRGTGGHEQYF. DNA of the CDR3: TGTGCCAGCAGCCCAAGAGGGACAGGGGGCCACGAGCAGTACTTC. Complete variable domain (other parts from reference TRBV7-9 and TRBJ2-7): DTGVSQNPRHKITKRGQNVTFRCDPISEHNRLYWYRQTLGQGPEFLTYFQNEAQLEKSRLLSDRFSAERPKGSFSTLEIQRTEQGDSAMYLCASSPRGTGGHEQYFGPGTRLTVT.

This clone turned up a few times. The chain joins TRBV28 to TRBJ2-2, with no clear D. The CDR3 length is 13 residues. Trimming shortened V by 8 bases and J by 9 bases, and 16 bases separated the two germline ends. Per the germline V gene, CDR1 is MDHEN and CDR2 is SYDVKM. This chain's CDR3 is CASFTASVRELFF. Written as DNA, the CDR3 is TGTGCCAGCTTCACCGCGTCCGTCCGGGAGCTGTTTTTT.

V gene TRBV27 combines with J gene TRBJ1-2; D gene uncertain. The V end lost 2 bases, the J end lost 4 bases, and 14 bases lay between the germline ends. The CDR3 has 15 residues. From germline, CDR1 is MNHEY and CDR2 SMNVEV (reference sequence). The CDR3, as DNA: TGTGCCAGCAGTTTAGAACATCCAACCCTCTATGGCTACACCTTC. This sequence encodes CASSLEHPTLYGYTF.

The chain employs TRBV29-1 and TRBJ2-5; TRBD2 agrees at 9 bases. The trim removed 2 bases at V and 5 bases at J, leaving 9 bases unmatched. CDR1 and CDR2 from the germline V gene are SQVTM and ANQGSEA. CDR3 size: 15 residues. CDR3 loop: CSVEWSSGRGETQYF. For the CDR3, the DNA is TGCAGCGTTGAATGGAGTAGCGGGAGAGGGGAGACCCAGTACTTC.

The chain couples TRBV7-9 to TRBJ2-1, with 8 bases identical to TRBD1. J was trimmed by 10 bases and V by 1 base; bases with no gene match: 9. CDR3 length: 15 residues. The germline V gene encodes CDR1 SEHNR and CDR2 FQNEAQ (reference sequence). This CDR3 reads CASSLGGQGAKEQFF. The CDR3 nucleotides are TGTGCCAGCAGCTTAGGAGGTCAGGGGGCTAAGGAGCAGTTCTTC.

The chain is built from TRBV5-1 and TRBJ2-7; TRBD1 matches at 7 bases. The CDR3 sequence is 13 residues long. CDR1 is SGHRS, CDR2 YFSETQ, per germline. V lost 7 bases, J lost 4 bases, and 8 bases stayed unmatched. CDR3 nucleotides: TGCGCCAGCTCGTCAACAGGGGCTTACGAGCAGTACTTC. Translation: CASSSTGAYEQYF.

Comments on this clone: This CDR3 is also generated by other DNA sequences in the sample. The CDR3 reads CASSLSGSYEQYF. CDR3 sequence (DNA): TGTGCCAGCAGCTTATCGGGGTCCTACGAGCAGTACTTC. The chain recombines TRBV7-9 with TRBJ2-7; perhaps TRBD2 as D (5 bases). The CDR3 extends over 13 amino acids. The ends were cut back, 2 bases at V and 1 base at J, with 6 bases in the middle. Germline V gene data show CDR1 as SEHNR and CDR2 as FQNEAQ (reference sequence).

The chain links TRBV4-3 to TRBJ1-1; tentatively, D is TRBD1 (5 bases). V lost 0 bases and J 5 bases, leaving 10 bases between the germline ends. Germline loops: CDR1 LGHNA, CDR2 YSLEER. The CDR3 runs to 14 residues. CDR3: CASSQERGRTEAFF. The CDR3 DNA sequence: TGCGCCAGCAGCCAAGAAAGGGGTCGAACTGAAGCTTTCTTT.

The V gene is TRBV25-1, the J gene TRBJ2-5, with 12 bases identical to TRBD2. Germline values: CDR1 MGHDK, CDR2 SYGVNS. With 2 bases clipped from V and 3 bases from J, the junction kept 7 bases outside the gene matches. The CDR3 spans 17 residues. CDR3 DNA sequence: TGTGCCAGCAGTGAACGCGCTAGCGGGAGGGCGGAAGAGACCCAGTACTTC. Protein: CASSERASGRAEETQYF. Combining the CDR3 with reference TRBV25-1 and TRBJ2-5 gives the whole variable domain EADIYQTPRYLVIGTGKKITLECSQTMGHDKMYWYQQDPGMELHLIHYSYGVNSTEKGDLSSESTVSRIRTEHFPLTLESARPSHTSQYLCASSERASGRAEETQYFGPGTRLLVL.

Concerning this clone: The same CDR3 also results from other DNA sequences found in this sample. V gene TRBV24-1 combines with J gene TRBJ2-7; D call uncertain. Trimming took 3 bases from V and 0 from J, leaving 5 bases between them. Germline V gene sequence: CDR1 KGHDR, CDR2 SFDVKD. The CDR3 has 13 residues. CDR3 bases: TGTGCCACCAGTGATCCTAACTCCTACGAGCAGTACTTC. It translates to CATSDPNSYEQYF.

This chain links TRBV30 with TRBJ1-1; a weak D match, TRBD1 (5 bases). The CDR3 runs 13 residues. Germline loops: CDR1 GTSNPN, CDR2 SVGIG (reference sequence). V was pared by 2 bases and J by 2 bases, with 9 bases between. CDR3 bases: TGTGCCTGGAGTCGGGGGTTTAACACTGAAGCTTTCTTT. Amino acids: CAWSRGFNTEAFF. The complete variable domain, with remaining parts taken from reference TRBV30 and TRBJ1-1, reads SQTIHQWPATLVQPVGSPLSLECTVEGTSNPNLYWYRQAAGRGLQLLFYSVGIGQISSEVPQNLSASRPQDRQFILSSKKLLLSDSGFYLCAWSRGFNTEAFFGQGTRLTVV.

The chain carries TRBV6-2 or TRBV6-3 and TRBJ2-6, with 7 bases fitting TRBD1. With V trimmed by 6 bases and J by 2 bases, 4 bases remained unmatched. Germline V CDR1 and CDR2: MNHEY, SVGEGT. The CDR3 is made up of 15 amino acids. The CDR3 DNA sequence: TGTGCCAGCAGCCGCGACAGGGCTGGGGCCAACGTCCTGACTTTC. Protein product: CASSRDRAGANVLTF.

The chain uses TRBV30 and TRBJ2-5, with D possibly matching TRBD2 (6 bases). This CDR3 has 15 residues. Germline loops: CDR1 GTSNPN, CDR2 SVGIG (reference sequence). The V gene lost 5 bases and the J gene lost 1 base, with 17 bases spanning the gap. The CDR3 nucleotides read TGTGCCTGGTCCGTAGGCGCGGGGAGCCAAGAGACCCAGTACTTC. It is translated as CAWSVGAGSQETQYF.

The rearrangement links TRBV7-2 to TRBJ1-3; D remains unclear. This CDR3 is 15 amino acids long. Trimming cost V 2 bases and J 1 base, with 9 bases left between them. Germline CDR1 is SGHTA and CDR2 is FQGNSA. CDR3 DNA: TGTGCCAGCAGCTTAACTTCGTCGTCTGGAAACACCATATATTTT. It yields the protein CASSLTSSSGNTIYF.

This chain links TRBV4-1 with TRBJ2-1, with a tentative D call TRBD2 (6 bases). The CDR3 is 13 residues long. Between the trimmed V and J ends, which lost 2 bases and 8 bases, there was a span of 10 bases. Germline V gives CDR1 MGHRA, CDR2 YSYEKL. In nucleotides, the CDR3 is TGCGCCAGCAGCCAATGGGACTTGGATGAGCAGTTCTTC. Translating it yields CASSQWDLDEQFF.

The J gene is TRBJ2-7, the V gene TRBV5-6; possible D gene TRBD2, 6 bases. Trimming removed 4 bases from V and 2 bases from J, with 13 bases in between. This CDR3 has 14 residues. Germline lookup yields CDR1 SGHDT and CDR2 YYEEEE. The CDR3 sequence is CASSVEGVAYEQYF. The DNA for the CDR3 is TGTGCCAGCAGCGTGGAGGGAGTCGCCTACGAGCAGTACTTC.

V usage is TRBV24-1 and J usage is TRBJ1-2, with 9 bases identical to TRBD1. Germline lookup yields CDR1 KGHDR and CDR2 SFDVKD. Trimming removed 9 bases from V and 7 bases from J; junction bases left unmatched: 2. The CDR3 has 11 amino acids. The CDR3 reads CATSGQGGYTF. In DNA, the CDR3 is TGTGCCACCTCGGGACAGGGTGGCTACACCTTC.

This chain links TRBV18 with TRBJ2-7; 7 positions agree with TRBD2. Germline CDR1 is KGHSH and CDR2 is LQKENI. CDR3 length: 16 residues. The J segment lost 4 bases and the V segment lost 3 bases, leaving 12 bases of the junction unmatched. The CDR3 loop reads CASSPRHGGVDYEQYF. The CDR3 bases are TGTGCCAGCTCACCGCGCCATGGGGGGGTCGATTACGAGCAGTACTTC.

V is TRBV30 and J is TRBJ2-5; no clear D. V lost 5 bases and J lost 3, with 10 bases in between. Germline-derived CDR1 and CDR2 are GTSNPN and SVGIG (reference sequence). The length of the CDR3 is 12 residues. DNA of the CDR3: TGTGCCTGGGGCCCAGGTGAAGAGACCCAGTACTTC. It is translated as CAWGPGEETQYF.

The V gene is TRBV6-1, the J gene TRBJ2-7, with 9 nucleotides matching TRBD1. Germline trimming cut 1 base from V and 3 bases from J; bases unmatched to any gene: 4. Germline CDR1 MNHNS, CDR2 SASEGT. CDR3 length: 15 residues. As DNA, the CDR3 is TGTGCCAGCAGTGAAGAGGGACAGGGCTACTACGAGCAGTACTTC. This translates into CASSEEGQGYYEQYF.

The gene calls are TRBV6-5 and TRBJ1-2; the match to TRBD1 covers 9 bases. Germline loops: CDR1 MNHEY, CDR2 SVGAGI. The CDR3 loop spans 12 amino acids. The J segment lost 8 bases and the V segment lost 4 bases, leaving 2 bases of the junction unmatched. The CDR3 spells CASSWTGDGYTF. The DNA for the CDR3 is TGTGCCAGCAGTTGGACAGGGGACGGCTACACCTTC.

Ten or more counts support this clone. V usage is TRBV11-2 and J usage is TRBJ2-7; possibly TRBD2 for D (6 bases). The CDR3 loop spans 13 amino acids. Germline V gives CDR1 SGHAT, CDR2 FQNNGV. V lost 5 bases and J 6 bases, leaving 14 bases between the germline ends. The CDR3 DNA reads as TGTGCCAGCAGCCAAAGGCGGGAAGGCGAGCAGTACTTC. This sequence encodes CASSQRREGEQYF.

The chain has TRBV24-1 and TRBJ1-2, with TRBD1 as a possible D gene (5 bases). CDR3 length: 16 amino acids. Germline loops: CDR1 KGHDR, CDR2 SFDVKD. Trimming shortened V by 3 bases and J by 6 bases, and 19 bases separated the two germline ends. The CDR3 sequence is CATSDPTDGQKDGYTF. CDR3 DNA sequence: TGTGCCACCAGTGATCCCACGGACGGACAAAAGGATGGCTACACCTTC.

The chain recombines TRBV5-5 with TRBJ2-3, with TRBD1 matching over 9 bases. Germline V gene sequence: CDR1 SGHKS, CDR2 YYEKEE (reference sequence). V shed 4 bases and J 5 bases; nucleotides not matched to a gene: 8. The CDR3 is 15 amino acids. The CDR3 spells CASSLGQGVLDTQYF. The CDR3 coding sequence is TGTGCCAGCAGCCTGGGACAGGGAGTCCTAGATACGCAGTATTTT.

The genes are TRBV19 and TRBJ1-1, with TRBD1 matching 9 bases. Trimming cost V 7 bases and J 2 bases; bases outside gene matches: 8. The V gene's germline CDR1 is LNHDA and CDR2 SQIVND (reference sequence). CDR3 length equals 15 residues. The CDR3 DNA follows: TGTGCCAGTACCACGGGACAGGGAGTTAACACTGAAGCTTTCTTT. This sequence encodes CASTTGQGVNTEAFF.

This sequence joins TRBV5-1 and TRBJ1-3; D might be TRBD1 (5 bases). Per germline, CDR1 SGHRS and CDR2 YFSETQ. CDR3 length: 15 amino acids. The V and J ends lost 0 bases and 6 bases respectively, with 13 bases between them. The CDR3: CASSLAAGWANTIYF. For the CDR3, the DNA is TGCGCCAGCAGCTTGGCGGCAGGGTGGGCAAACACCATATATTTT.

This clone was counted between two and nine times. V gene TRBV5-1 combines with J gene TRBJ2-1; 7 bases match TRBD2. This CDR3 region has 17 residues. Trimming cost V 4 bases and J 2 bases; bases outside gene matches: 12. The germline gives CDR1 SGHRS, CDR2 YFSETQ. CDR3 loop: CASSRGPGAGAYNEQFF. Here the CDR3 DNA reads TGCGCCAGCAGCCGGGGACCTGGCGCGGGGGCCTACAATGAGCAGTTCTTC.

This clone was counted between two and nine times. CDR3 nucleotide sequence: TGTGCCAGCAGACGACATCGGACAGTTGAAAAACTGTTTTTT. Translation gives CASRRHRTVEKLFF. V is TRBV6-5 and J is TRBJ1-4; perhaps TRBD1 as D (6 bases). The CDR3 length is 14 residues. The V end was cut by 6 bases, the J end by 7 bases, with 15 bases between. Germline V CDR1 and CDR2: MNHEY, SVGAGI.

The rearrangement links TRBV24-1 to TRBJ1-2; 8 nucleotides align to TRBD1. Germline CDR1 and CDR2: KGHDR and SFDVKD. The CDR3 consists of 15 residues. J gave up 1 base and V 4 bases, and 4 bases lay outside the gene matches. In DNA form, the CDR3 reads TGTGCCACCAGTGACCGGACAGGGTTTAACTATGGCTACACCTTC. Protein: CATSDRTGFNYGYTF.

The chain employs TRBV4-1 and TRBJ1-4; possible D gene TRBD1, 6 bases. V lost 2 bases and J lost 2, with 9 bases in between. CDR3 length equals 15 residues. Germline CDR1 reads MGHRA; CDR2 reads YSYEKL. For the CDR3, the DNA is TGCGCCAGCAGCCAACAGGGGTATACTAATGAAAAACTGTTTTTT. This encodes CASSQQGYTNEKLFF.